This TCR beta chain was profiled in a study of blood T cell repertoires in COVID-19. Overall study: PBMCs, B-cell-depleted T cells, or T cells were the source of the cDNA or gDNA that made up the material.

This CDR3 spans 15 amino acids. Deletions cut 6 bases from V and 0 bases from J, with 13 bases between. The germline gives CDR1 SGHDT, CDR2 YYEEEE. How the authors handled the data: Researchers report that nucleated cell counts were estimated from reference gene primer amplification. TCRdb keeps only in-frame clones here, not all; method: immunoSEQ multiplex PCR. D and trimming come from the DNA, and the V and J calls and clone size come from that table. This table holds approximately 240,000 clones, about 85% found once. The sample taken for sequencing was peripheral blood. The chain has TRBV5-6 and TRBJ2-1; D unresolved. This clonotype originated in a woman between 18 and 29 years old who had recovered from COVID-19. DNA for the CDR3: TGTGCCAGCACCTTCGGGTTAAGCTCCTACAATGAGCAGTTCTTC. Amino acids: CASTFGLSSYNEQFF.